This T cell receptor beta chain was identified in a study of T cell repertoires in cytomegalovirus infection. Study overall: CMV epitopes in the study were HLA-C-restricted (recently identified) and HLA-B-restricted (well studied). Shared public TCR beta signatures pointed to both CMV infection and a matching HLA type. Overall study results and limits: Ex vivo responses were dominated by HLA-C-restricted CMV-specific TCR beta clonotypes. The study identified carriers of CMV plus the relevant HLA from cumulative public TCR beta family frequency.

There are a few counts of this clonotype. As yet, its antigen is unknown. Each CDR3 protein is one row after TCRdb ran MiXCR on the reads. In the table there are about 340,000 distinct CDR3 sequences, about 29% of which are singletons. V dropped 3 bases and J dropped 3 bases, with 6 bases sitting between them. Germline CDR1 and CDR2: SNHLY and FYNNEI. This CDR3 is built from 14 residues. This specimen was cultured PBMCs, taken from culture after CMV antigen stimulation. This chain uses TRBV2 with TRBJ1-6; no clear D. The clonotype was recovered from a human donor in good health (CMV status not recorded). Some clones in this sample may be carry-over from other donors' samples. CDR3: CASSENLYNSPLHF. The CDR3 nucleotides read TGTGCCAGCAGTGAGAATCTCTATAATTCACCCCTCCACTTT.